The sequence of this T cell receptor (beta chain) was determined in a study of cytomegalovirus exposure and HLA in healthy donors. Study-level information: An analysis done earlier identified roughly 120 million unique TCR beta sequences from approximately 200 million T cells.

Study-wide points: With high specificity and sensitivity, the classifier reportedly diagnosed cytomegalovirus status. Three chains tied to CMV proved CMV antigen-specific in vitro. In a later analysis, at a false discovery rate of 0.05, 16,951 TCR beta sequences were associated with HLA alleles.

This clone has only one observation. The antigen remains undetermined. The PCR was carried out with 60 Vbeta primers and 13 Jbeta primers. The assay was immunoSEQ multiplex PCR, and TCRdb's table has in-frame clones only and misses some. Found here are roughly 130,000 clones, 60% to 80% of them singletons; the top ten hold more than 0.95%. J lost 2 bases, V lost 2 bases, and 10 bases had no gene match. This CDR3 region has 17 residues. Germline CDR1 is LNHNV and CDR2 is YYDKDF (reference sequence). This TCR was sampled from a young man in good health and CMV-seronegative. This rearrangement joins TRBV15 to TRBJ2-5, with TRBD1 matching 8 bases. The specimen sequenced was PBMCs. The CDR3 sequence is CATSRTQGAFSQETQYF. The CDR3 DNA follows: TGTGCCACCAGCAGAACTCAGGGGGCCTTTTCACAAGAGACCCAGTACTTC.